This TCR beta chain appears in the sequencing data of a study of blood T cell repertoires in COVID-19 (dated by TCRdb to 2018 to 2020). About the full investigation: The collaborator samples originated in the United States, Italy and Spain and spanned the acute and convalescent phases of COVID-19. HLA class I and class II types, where available, came from metadata supplied by the sample provider rather than from assay-based typing. The samples were drawn from two sources: the first 160 participants of the ongoing ImmuneRACE study, and 1,000 to 1,500 subjects contributed by 6 global collaborators. The repertoires were made available in a free public database intended to serve as a resource for research on the immune response to SARS-CoV-2. Nearly every sample came with metadata listing a de-identified subject ID, COVID-19 status, age in years and sex. The material from the prospective study consisted of cDNA or gDNA derived from T cells, B-cell-depleted T cells, or PBMCs. Deeply sampled blood TCRbeta repertoires from subjects exposed to, actively infected with, or recovered from COVID-19 were included in the dataset. Study-level results and caveats: How much clinical and demographic metadata was included differed by source and by participant, and the metadata was provided uncurated.

V loses 4 bases of germline sequence and J loses 8 bases, and the interval between the two ends is 6 bases. The germline V gene provides CDR1 MNHEY and CDR2 SVGEGT. Reading from cysteine to phenylalanine, the CDR3 counts 12 amino acids. The only DNA kept is the CDR3, 36 bases in frame from the first base. TCRbeta CDR3 regions were amplified from genomic DNA by means of the immunoSEQ Assay, a bias-controlled multiplex PCR. As for the original processing: Nucleated cell counts per sample were estimated from amplification of reference gene primers within the assay. Sequence reads were collapsed and filtered to measure the absolute abundance of every unique TCRbeta CDR3 rearrangement. For each sample, productive Simpson clonality was calculated as the square root of Simpson's diversity index across productive rearrangements. In its TCRdb copy, this immuneACCESS table keeps in-frame sequences only and misses some clones. Where compared with another copy, unresolved V genes explain less than half of these, and the others have no known cause. Clonal size and the V and J genes are those of that table, whereas D and trimming came from the DNA. The sample records about 190,000 clones, more than 70% of which are singletons. The ten largest clones represent 2.5% to 3.5% of the sample.

The collaborating institutions used their own protocols to collect whole blood in K2EDTA tubes. For TCRbeta analysis, collaborators shipped samples as frozen whole blood, isolated PBMCs, or DNA extracted from either of those sample types. This clone occurred once. Its antigen specificity is not known. It has no much larger one-base neighbor in the sample; base qualities were not kept. Sequenced material: peripheral blood. This clonotype was sampled from a woman aged 80 or over with active or convalescent COVID-19. The chain is assembled from TRBV6-2 or TRBV6-3 and TRBJ1-6, with the D gene too uncertain to name. The DNA is TGTGCCAGCAGTTCCCCCGATTCACCCCTCCACTTT. Its coded protein is CASSSPDSPLHF.